Shown below are 8 T cell receptor beta chains from a single sample sequenced in a study of blood T cell repertoires in COVID-19. TCRdb's copy holds only in-frame clones and misses some; the assay was immunoSEQ multiplex PCR. The repertoire holds about 160,000 clones, with 86% as singletons. The sample was peripheral blood. The receptors were sampled from a woman in her 70s with acute or convalescent COVID-19.

The V call is TRBV11-2, the J call TRBJ2-1, with 7 bases aligning to TRBD1. V lost 1 base and J lost 4; bases outside the gene matches: 13. Germline CDR1 SGHAT, CDR2 FQNNGV. This CDR3 comprises 18 residues. The CDR3 reads CASSLVIRAGGMYNEQFF. The CDR3 DNA reads as TGTGCCAGCAGCTTAGTCATCCGGGCAGGGGGAATGTACAATGAGCAGTTCTTC. Drawing the rest from reference TRBV11-2 and TRBJ2-1, the complete variable domain is EAGVAQSPRYKIIEKRQSVAFWCNPISGHATLYWYQQILGQGPKLLIQFQNNGVVDDSQLPKDRFSAERLKGVDSTLKIQPAKLEDSAVYLCASSLVIRAGGMYNEQFFGPGTRLTVL.

This chain connects TRBV29-1 to TRBJ2-7; the match to TRBD1 covers 10 bases. The trim removed 4 bases at V and 2 bases at J, leaving 8 bases unmatched. This CDR3 comprises 15 residues. Germline values: CDR1 SQVTM, CDR2 ANQGSEA. In nucleotides, the CDR3 is TGCAGCGTTGCAAAAACCGGGACAGGGGCCTACGAGCAGTACTTC. This gives the protein CSVAKTGTGAYEQYF.

V is TRBV4-2 and J is TRBJ1-5; possible D gene TRBD1, 5 bases. Germline V CDR1 and CDR2: LGHNA, YNFKEQ. The CDR3 has 15 residues. Trimming shortened V by 2 bases and J by 5 bases, and 13 bases separated the two germline ends. In nucleotides, the CDR3 is TGTGCCAGCAGCCAACAGGGAGGTGCGGATCAGCCCCAGCATTTT. Translation gives CASSQQGGADQPQHF.

This clone has only one observation. The genes are TRBV3-1 (or the pseudogene TRBV3-2) and TRBJ1-3, with D uncertain. The CDR3 consists of 12 residues. Germline V lookup: CDR1 LGHDT, CDR2 YNNKEL (reference sequence). The germline V and J ends were trimmed by 1 base and 8 bases, with 6 bases remaining between them. The CDR3, as DNA: TGTGCCAGCAGCCAAGTAGGAGACACCATATATTTT. This sequence encodes CASSQVGDTIYF.

J is TRBJ2-1 and V is TRBV6-6, with 8 bases fitting TRBD1. The V gene's germline CDR1 is MNHNY and CDR2 SVGAGI (reference sequence). The CDR3 loop spans 14 amino acids. Trimming took 7 bases from V and 8 from J; bases not matched to a gene: 10. The CDR3 DNA reads TGTGCCAGCACCCTGGACAGGGCGGACGATGAGCAGTTCTTC. Amino acid sequence: CASTLDRADDEQFF.

V gene TRBV6-2 or TRBV6-3 combines with J gene TRBJ2-7; tentatively, D is TRBD2 (5 bases). CDR3 length equals 14 residues. The ends were cut back, 5 bases at V and 3 bases at J, with 14 bases in the middle. Germline lookup yields CDR1 MNHEY and CDR2 SVGEGT. The CDR3 DNA reads TGTGCCAGCAGTCGCGGGTCTCGGGACTACGAGCAGTACTTC. This gives the protein CASSRGSRDYEQYF.

The chain joins TRBV3-1 (or the pseudogene TRBV3-2) to TRBJ2-5; possibly TRBD1 for D (5 bases). The CDR3 is 15 amino acids. Germline CDR1 and CDR2: LGHDT and YNNKEL (reference sequence). V was clipped by 1 base and J by 4 bases, with 13 bases between them. In DNA, the CDR3 is TGTGCCAGCAGCCAAGGGACAATCTCTACAGAGACCCAGTACTTC. Translating it yields CASSQGTISTETQYF.

This chain joins TRBV7-2 and TRBJ1-1, with TRBD1 matching over 7 bases. The length of the CDR3 is 13 residues. In germline, CDR1 is SGHTA, CDR2 FQGNSA. The V and J ends lost 5 bases and 10 bases, in that order; junction bases with no gene match: 10. The CDR3 reads CASSATDRVPAFF. The CDR3 nucleotides are TGTGCCAGCAGCGCAACAGACAGGGTTCCAGCTTTCTTT.